The 25 T cell receptor beta chains reported below all come from one sample, sequenced in a study of blood T cell repertoires in COVID-19. The assay was immunoSEQ multiplex PCR, and TCRdb's table has in-frame clones only and misses some. The repertoire holds some 200,000 clones, with approximately 86% as singletons. Sequencing was carried out using peripheral blood. Receptor source: a woman of 80 years or more with acute or convalescent COVID-19.

The chain uses TRBV5-6 and TRBJ2-7; D is undetermined. The V end lost 9 bases, the J end lost 7 bases, and 8 bases lay between the germline ends. The CDR3 spans 9 residues. CDR1 is SGHDT, CDR2 YYEEEE, per germline. DNA of the CDR3: TGTGCCACTCGCGGTGAGCAGTACTTC. Amino acids: CATRGEQYF.

The chain links TRBV29-1 to TRBJ2-1, with 7 bases fitting TRBD2. In germline, CDR1 is SQVTM, CDR2 ANQGSEA. CDR3 length: 13 residues. The V segment lost 6 bases and the J segment 7 bases; nucleotides outside the gene matches: 9. The CDR3 is CSVRVSGPNEQFF. The CDR3 nucleotides read TGCAGCGTGAGGGTTAGCGGGCCAAATGAGCAGTTCTTC.

The chain joins TRBV6-5 to TRBJ1-1, with TRBD1 matching over 8 bases. Germline-derived CDR1 and CDR2 are MNHEY and SVGAGI. The trim removed 5 bases at V and 2 bases at J, leaving 4 bases unmatched. The CDR3 extends over 14 amino acids. The CDR3 region is CASSPGTGNTEAFF. The CDR3 nucleotides are TGTGCCAGCAGTCCCGGGACAGGAAACACTGAAGCTTTCTTT.

This clone was detected once. The chain links TRBV3-1 (or the pseudogene TRBV3-2) to TRBJ1-5; a weak D match, TRBD1 (6 bases). This CDR3 comprises 14 residues. CDR1 and CDR2 (germline): LGHDT, YNNKEL (reference sequence). The germline V and J ends were trimmed by 2 bases and 6 bases, with 11 bases remaining between them. Here the CDR3 reads CASSQNREGQPQHF. In nucleotides, the CDR3 is TGTGCCAGCAGCCAAAACAGGGAAGGTCAGCCCCAGCATTTT.

This chain uses TRBV19 with TRBJ2-5, with 12 bases identical to TRBD2. Germline-derived CDR1 and CDR2 are LNHDA and SQIVND (reference sequence). This CDR3 contains 16 residues. The V and J ends lost 6 bases and 5 bases, in that order; junction bases with no gene match: 10. The CDR3: CASSPRTSGIRETQYF. The CDR3, as DNA: TGTGCCAGTAGCCCTCGGACTAGCGGGATCAGGGAGACCCAGTACTTC.

This chain links TRBV12-3 or TRBV12-4 with TRBJ2-7; TRBD2 agrees at 11 bases. V shed 7 bases, J shed 5 bases, and the junction held 1 base outside the gene matches. This CDR3 has 12 amino acids. Written as DNA, the CDR3 is TGTGCCAGCAAACTAGCGGGGGACGAGCAGTACTTC. Translating gives CASKLAGDEQYF.

The chain carries TRBV27 and TRBJ2-7; 10 bases are shared with TRBD2. Trimming cost V 3 bases and J 5 bases; bases outside gene matches: 4. The CDR3 is made up of 14 amino acids. Germline V gene sequence: CDR1 MNHEY, CDR2 SMNVEV (reference sequence). Here the CDR3 DNA reads TGTGCCAGCAGTTTGTCACTAGCGGGAAACGAGCAGTACTTC. It is translated as CASSLSLAGNEQYF.

This chain joins TRBV5-8 and TRBJ1-1; no clear D gene. This CDR3 contains 14 residues. V lost 7 bases and J 3 bases, leaving 16 bases between the germline ends. The V gene's germline CDR1 is SGHTS and CDR2 YDEGEE. For the CDR3, the DNA is TGTGCCAGCTTAAGGGAGGGTAGCTACACTGAAGCTTTCTTT. Its protein product is CASLREGSYTEAFF.

The V gene is TRBV19, the J gene TRBJ2-6; tentatively, D is TRBD2 (6 bases). There are 18 residues in the CDR3. Deletions cut 5 bases from V and 2 bases from J, with 19 bases between. Germline CDR1 is LNHDA and CDR2 is SQIVND (reference sequence). The CDR3 protein is CASSSRLVGSPGANVLTF. The CDR3 DNA reads TGTGCCAGTAGTTCGAGACTAGTAGGGTCCCCTGGGGCCAACGTCCTGACTTTC.

This chain joins TRBV14 and TRBJ1-2; the D is unclear. There are 14 residues in the CDR3. Trimming left V 3 bases short and J 6 bases short, with 14 bases between. Germline V gives CDR1 SGHDN, CDR2 FVKESK. DNA for the CDR3: TGTGCCAGCAGCCACCTGGGCCGTCCCGATGGCTACACCTTC. Translated, it gives CASSHLGRPDGYTF.

Here the CDR3 reads CASSEAPTGNYGYTF. The CDR3, as DNA: TGTGCCAGCAGTGAAGCCCCAACAGGGAACTATGGCTACACCTTC. The chain joins TRBV2 to TRBJ1-2, with D maybe TRBD1 (6 bases). The germline V and J ends were trimmed by 0 bases and 2 bases, with 10 bases remaining between them. The CDR3 consists of 15 residues. Germline V gene data show CDR1 as SNHLY and CDR2 as FYNNEI.

This clone has only a few counts. The chain carries TRBV2 and TRBJ1-1, with 10 bases that match TRBD1. CDR3 size: 13 residues. Germline loops: CDR1 SNHLY, CDR2 FYNNEI. V lost 10 bases, J lost 2 bases, and 4 bases stayed unmatched. The CDR3 is CATGTGANTEAFF. The CDR3 nucleotides read TGTGCCACCGGGACAGGGGCCAACACTGAAGCTTTCTTT.

This clone was detected only once. The chain links TRBV9 to TRBJ2-1; tentative D call: TRBD2 (6 bases). V lost 4 bases to trimming and J lost 7 bases, with 18 bases between them. Germline CDR1 and CDR2: SGDLS and YYNGEE. The CDR3 extends over 15 amino acids. The CDR3 DNA reads as TGTGCCAGCAGCAGCCTGGAGGGAATGGTAAATGAGCAGTTCTTC. Translated, it gives CASSSLEGMVNEQFF.

V and J are TRBV4-3 and TRBJ1-5, with D uncertain. CDR3 length: 15 amino acids. Between the trimmed V and J ends, which lost 4 bases and 6 bases, there was a span of 16 bases. The germline gives CDR1 LGHNA, CDR2 YSLEER. The CDR3 sequence: CASSRDFPTPQPQHF. The CDR3 DNA sequence: TGCGCCAGCAGCCGAGACTTCCCCACTCCTCAGCCCCAGCATTTT.

The gene calls are TRBV20-1 and TRBJ2-3; D gene unclear. Germline V gene data show CDR1 as DFQATT and CDR2 as SNEGSKA (reference sequence). The CDR3 runs 11 residues. CDR3 protein: CSHLSTDTQYF. The DNA for the CDR3 is TGCAGCCACTTAAGCACAGATACGCAGTATTTT.

This chain links TRBV9 with TRBJ2-7, with D perhaps TRBD1 (5 bases). V dropped 0 bases and J dropped 3 bases, with 19 bases sitting between them. The germline V gene has CDR1 SGDLS and CDR2 YYNGEE. The CDR3 runs 17 residues. DNA of the CDR3: TGTGCCAGCAGCGTAGGTGAGGCAGGGAATATGGGCTACGAGCAGTACTTC. Amino acids: CASSVGEAGNMGYEQYF.

The rearrangement uses TRBV4-1 and TRBJ1-1, with unresolved D. This CDR3 spans 16 amino acids. Germline V gene data show CDR1 as MGHRA and CDR2 as YSYEKL. Trimming took 4 bases from V and 1 from J, leaving 16 bases between them. The CDR3, as DNA: TGCGCCAGCAGCCCGTTCATATCCCAGAAGAACACTGAAGCTTTCTTT. It yields the protein CASSPFISQKNTEAFF.

This clone was detected only a few times. The rearrangement links TRBV6-5 to TRBJ2-1, with 14 bases lining up with TRBD2. The germline gives CDR1 MNHEY, CDR2 SVGAGI. The length of the CDR3 is 14 residues. V shed 5 bases and J 9 bases; nucleotides not matched to a gene: 3. In DNA, the CDR3 is TGTGCCAGCAGTAGGACTAGCGGGGGGTTTGAGCAGTTCTTC. This translates into CASSRTSGGFEQFF.

This chain links TRBV4-1 with TRBJ1-5, with 9 bases that match TRBD1. The CDR3 spans 16 residues. Trimming removed 4 bases from V and 5 bases from J; junction bases left unmatched: 9. Germline CDR1 reads MGHRA; CDR2 reads YSYEKL. The CDR3 DNA follows: TGCGCCAGCAGCCTGGGTGGGGGACAGGGTGATCAGCCCCAGCATTTT. This translates into CASSLGGGQGDQPQHF.

The chain uses TRBV11-2 and TRBJ1-2; 7 bases are shared with TRBD1. Trimming cost V 5 bases and J 5 bases; bases outside gene matches: 8. Germline lookup yields CDR1 SGHAT and CDR2 FQNNGV. There are 14 residues in the CDR3. The CDR3 region has the DNA TGTGCCAGCAGCCCGGACCGGGACAGATATGGCTACACCTTC. This encodes CASSPDRDRYGYTF. The full variable domain, completed using reference TRBV11-2 and TRBJ1-2, is EAGVAQSPRYKIIEKRQSVAFWCNPISGHATLYWYQQILGQGPKLLIQFQNNGVVDDSQLPKDRFSAERLKGVDSTLKIQPAKLEDSAVYLCASSPDRDRYGYTFGSGTRLTVV.

The V call is TRBV5-1, the J call TRBJ1-6, with TRBD1 as a possible D gene (6 bases). Trimming shortened V by 0 bases and J by 9 bases, and 16 bases separated the two germline ends. The CDR3 has 16 residues. CDR1 SGHRS and CDR2 YFSETQ come from the germline V gene. For the CDR3, the DNA is TGCGCCAGCAGCTTGGCGCCGGACAGTTCGAGTTCACCCCTCCACTTT. It specifies CASSLAPDSSSSPLHF.

The chain couples TRBV19 to TRBJ1-6; 8 bases agree with TRBD1. Germline CDR1 reads LNHDA; CDR2 reads SQIVND (reference sequence). After removal of 4 bases from V and 7 bases from J, the junction contained 3 bases not matched to a gene. CDR3 length: 14 residues. CDR3 nucleotide sequence: TGTGCCAGTAGTACACAGGGGGGAAATTCACCCCTCCACTTT. Translation gives CASSTQGGNSPLHF.

This clone was seen a single time. The V call is TRBV7-3, the J call TRBJ2-7, with TRBD1 identical over 10 bases. The CDR3 has 17 residues. V shed 5 bases, J shed 3 bases, and the junction held 13 bases outside the gene matches. Germline CDR1 SGHTA, CDR2 FQGTGA. CDR3 sequence reads: CASSPRGQGHPRYEQYF. The CDR3 bases are TGTGCCAGCAGCCCTAGGGGACAGGGGCACCCCCGCTACGAGCAGTACTTC.

The gene calls are TRBV12-5 and TRBJ2-7; the D gene is possibly TRBD1 (5 bases). CDR1 is LGHNT and CDR2 is FRNRAP in the germline V gene. There are 12 residues in the CDR3. V lost 2 bases and J 4 bases, leaving 6 bases between the germline ends. DNA of the CDR3: TGTGCTAGTGGTTTGTCAGGGTACGAGCAGTACTTC. Its protein is CASGLSGYEQYF.

The count of this clone is one. The V and J genes are TRBV7-6 and TRBJ2-3; 15 nucleotides line up with TRBD2. The V gene's germline CDR1 is SGHVS and CDR2 FNYEAQ. The V segment lost 5 bases and the J segment 5 bases; nucleotides outside the gene matches: 8. CDR3 size: 17 residues. The CDR3 DNA follows: TGTGCCAGCAGCAGGACTAGCGGGGGGGCCCAGGGAGATACGCAGTATTTT. Translated: CASSRTSGGAQGDTQYF.